This entry lists 24 T cell receptor beta chains sequenced from one sample in a study of regulatory T cells in long-lasting Graves disease. Investigators prepared the TCR beta libraries by applying iRepertoire HTBI primers and Arm-PCR of CDR3 regions. One entry per CDR3 protein results from TCRdb running MiXCR on the multiplex PCR reads. The profile covers 600,000 to 850,000 distinct CDR3 sequences, with 30% appearing a single time and about two fifths taken by the ten largest. The time point was: persistent/refractory GD, antithyroid drugs over 5 years with positive TRAb. Following extraction of RNA from PBMCs, that RNA was used to make the TCR library. This specimen was peripheral blood mononuclear cells (PBMCs), taken when the disease was refractory, from a patient treated with antithyroid drugs. The receptors stem from a female donor with Graves disease.

This clonotype has at least ten counts. The genes are TRBV11-2 and TRBJ2-5, with D possibly being TRBD2 (6 bases). The CDR3 loop spans 16 amino acids. Germline lookup yields CDR1 SGHAT and CDR2 FQNNGV. Trimming shortened V by 3 bases and J by 0 bases, and 14 bases separated the two germline ends. The CDR3 DNA follows: TGTGCCAGCAGCTTCCGGGACTCCCCGTACCAAGAGACCCAGTACTTC. Residues: CASSFRDSPYQETQYF.

J is TRBJ1-2 and V is TRBV29-1; D remains unclear. Trimming stripped 5 bases from V and 8 bases from J, with 27 bases between. The CDR3 is 16 residues long. Germline CDR1 is SQVTM and CDR2 is ANQGSEA. The CDR3 is CSVPNRTPRTAEGYTF. DNA of the CDR3: TGCAGCGTTCCTAATAGAACCCCCCGGACGGCGGAAGGCTACACCTTC.

The V and J genes are TRBV12-3 or TRBV12-4 and TRBJ2-3; the D is unclear. The CDR3 has 14 amino acids. V was shortened by 8 bases and J by 0 bases, with 12 bases between the two germline ends. In DNA form, the CDR3 reads TGTGCCAGCGGGATGGGCGTAAGCACAGATACGCAGTATTTT. The encoded protein is CASGMGVSTDTQYF.

The sample holds a few counts of this clonotype. The chain links TRBV20-1 to TRBJ2-7; TRBD1 aligns across 7 bases. Germline CDR1 DFQATT, CDR2 SNEGSKA (reference sequence). The CDR3 contains 13 residues. The V and J ends lost 3 bases and 2 bases, in that order; junction bases with no gene match: 4. The CDR3: CSASGQAAYEQYF. CDR3 nucleotide sequence: TGCAGTGCTAGCGGACAGGCCGCCTACGAGCAGTACTTC.

The chain joins TRBV3-1 to TRBJ1-4; the D gene is possibly TRBD1 (5 bases). This CDR3 has 15 residues. CDR1 is LGHDT and CDR2 is YNNKEL in the germline V gene (reference sequence). V lost 6 bases and J 0 bases, leaving 11 bases between the germline ends. As DNA, the CDR3 is TGTGCCAGCAGTTTCGTGGGGGCAACTAATGAAAAACTGTTTTTT. It is translated as CASSFVGATNEKLFF.

CDR3 sequence reads: CASSLAPGLATYEQYF. Written as DNA, the CDR3 is TGCGCCAGCAGCTTGGCACCGGGACTAGCGACCTACGAGCAGTACTTC. The genes are TRBV5-1 and TRBJ2-7; 10 bases are a match to TRBD2. The V gene end was trimmed by 0 bases and the J gene end by 2 bases; junction bases not matched to a gene: 5. The CDR3 is made up of 16 amino acids. Germline-derived CDR1 and CDR2 are SGHRS and YFSETQ.

The CDR3 DNA reads as TGCGCCAGCAGCTTGGTGGCACCCGAGCGTCAGCCCCAGCATTTT. It encodes CASSLVAPERQPQHF. The genes are TRBV5-1 and TRBJ1-5; D ambiguous. CDR3 length: 15 residues. The V gene's germline CDR1 is SGHRS and CDR2 YFSETQ. V shed 0 bases and J shed 6 bases, with 13 bases lying between them.

This clonotype has only a few counts. The chain has TRBV29-1 and TRBJ1-1, with D unresolved. The CDR3 has 16 amino acids. Germline CDR1 and CDR2: SQVTM and ANQGSEA. Between the trimmed V and J ends, which lost 0 bases and 1 base, there was a span of 15 bases. The CDR3 region has the DNA TGCAGCGTTGAAGACTGGGGTCAAGGACCGAACACTGAAGCTTTCTTT. Amino acid sequence: CSVEDWGQGPNTEAFF. Full variable domain (rest looked up from reference TRBV29-1 and TRBJ1-1): SAVISQKPSRDICQRGTSLTIQCQVDSQVTMMFWYRQQPGQSLTLIATANQGSEATYESGFVIDKFPISRPNLTFSTLTVSNMSPEDSSIYLCSVEDWGQGPNTEAFFGQGTRLTVV.

As regards this clonotype: This probably arose from a read error, given a far larger clone one base away. The chain is built from TRBV25-1 and TRBJ2-4; 7 bases agree with TRBD2. The DNA end lines up better with TRBJ2-5; the J call may be wrong. Germline V gives CDR1 MGHDK, CDR2 SYGVNS. The CDR3 totals 12 residues. CDR3 coding DNA: TGTGTCAGCTCGGGGGGTCGGGAGACCCAGTACTTC. Protein sequence: CVSSGGRETQYF.

The genes are TRBV28 and TRBJ2-3, with TRBD2 matching over 9 bases. Germline assignment: CDR1 MDHEN and CDR2 SYDVKM. V trimming: 7 bases; J trimming: 6 bases; junction bases outside the gene matches: 11. CDR3 length: 15 residues. The CDR3 protein is CASNPREGLGDTQYF. Here the CDR3 DNA reads TGTGCCAGCAACCCGCGGGAGGGCCTCGGTGATACGCAGTATTTT.

As regards this clonotype: At one boundary the junction diverges from the germline segment, which might be a read error. The rearrangement links TRBV29-1 to TRBJ2-5; TRBD2 might be the D (5 bases). The CDR3 sequence is 12 residues long. CDR1 is SQVTM and CDR2 is ANQGSEA in the germline V gene. CDR3 nucleotides: TGCAGCTTTGAGGCTAGCAGCGAGACCCAGTACTTC. Protein product: CSFEASSETQYF.

J is TRBJ2-7 and V is TRBV6-1, with TRBD1 matching over 9 bases. CDR1 MNHNS and CDR2 SASEGT come from the germline V gene. The V gene end was trimmed by 8 bases and the J gene end by 2 bases; junction bases not matched to a gene: 7. This CDR3 is built from 14 residues. The CDR3 DNA sequence: TGTGCCAGCCGAACGGGACAGGGCCCCTACGAGCAGTACTTC. Amino acid sequence: CASRTGQGPYEQYF.

V gene TRBV20-1 combines with J gene TRBJ1-2; D gene unclear. Trimming shortened V by 0 bases and J by 5 bases, and 10 bases separated the two germline ends. The CDR3 is 13 amino acids. Germline CDR1 reads DFQATT; CDR2 reads SNEGSKA (reference sequence). In DNA form, the CDR3 reads TGCAGTGCTAGAGATACCGTAGTTTATGGCTACACCTTC. Translated, it gives CSARDTVVYGYTF.

This clonotype was recorded only once. This rearrangement joins TRBV20-1 to TRBJ2-3; D is undetermined. V was cut by 5 bases and J by 0 bases, with 21 bases left in between. CDR1 is DFQATT, CDR2 SNEGSKA, per germline (reference sequence). The CDR3 runs 17 residues. CDR3 in DNA: TGCAGTGCTCGGACCACGCATGAGAGAACTAGCACAGATACGCAGTATTTT. It yields the protein CSARTTHERTSTDTQYF.

The rearrangement joins TRBV30 to TRBJ1-2; perhaps TRBD1 as D (6 bases). This CDR3 has 14 amino acids. Germline lookup yields CDR1 GTSNPN and CDR2 SVGIG (reference sequence). V lost 1 base, J lost 4 bases, and 13 bases lay in between. This chain's CDR3 is CAWSAQGGSYGYTF. Written as DNA, the CDR3 is TGTGCCTGGAGTGCCCAAGGGGGATCCTATGGCTACACCTTC.

The table lists this clonotype with many counts. The J gene is TRBJ1-1, the V gene TRBV9, with unresolved D. Germline assignment: CDR1 SGDLS and CDR2 YYNGEE. The CDR3 spans 16 residues. The V end was cut by 0 bases, the J end by 0 bases, with 12 bases between. Here the CDR3 DNA reads TGTGCCAGCAGCGTAGCGACCCGCGGGGTGAACACTGAAGCTTTCTTT. Translated, it gives CASSVATRGVNTEAFF.

This clonotype was seen a few times. V usage is TRBV19 and J usage is TRBJ1-1, with TRBD1 matching 9 bases. The CDR3 covers 15 residues. Germline CDR1 is LNHDA and CDR2 is SQIVND (reference sequence). J lost 0 bases, V lost 7 bases, and 6 bases had no gene match. CDR3 amino acids: CASTSWDRVNTEAFF. The CDR3 DNA reads TGTGCCAGTACTAGCTGGGACAGGGTGAACACTGAAGCTTTCTTT.

The chain carries TRBV19 and TRBJ1-4, with 7 bases identical to TRBD1. V was pared by 5 bases and J by 7 bases, with 7 bases of the junction left unmatched. The CDR3 covers 14 residues. The germline CDR1 and CDR2 sequences are LNHDA and SQIVND (reference sequence). CDR3 amino acids: CASSQRGRFEKLFF. DNA for the CDR3: TGTGCCAGTAGTCAAAGGGGGCGCTTTGAAAAACTGTTTTTT.

V and J are TRBV19 and TRBJ2-6; possibly TRBD1 for D (5 bases). V lost 4 bases and J lost 1, with 5 bases in between. Germline assignment: CDR1 LNHDA and CDR2 SQIVND (reference sequence). CDR3 length equals 14 residues. CDR3 coding DNA: TGTGCCAGTAGTACAGGGTCTGGGGCCAACGTCCTGACTTTC. Translated, it gives CASSTGSGANVLTF.

V usage is TRBV6-1 and J usage is TRBJ2-5; the match to TRBD1 covers 7 bases. CDR3 size: 13 residues. Germline assignment: CDR1 MNHNS and CDR2 SASEGT. With 6 bases clipped from V and 9 bases from J, the junction kept 10 bases outside the gene matches. The CDR3 region has the DNA TGTGCCAGCAGGAGGGGGCAGGGTAGCCCCCAGTACTTC. It specifies CASRRGQGSPQYF.

This clonotype was observed a few times. The gene calls are TRBV29-1 and TRBJ1-1; D remains ambiguous. The germline gives CDR1 SQVTM, CDR2 ANQGSEA. Trimming cost V 3 bases and J 10 bases, with 12 bases left between them. The CDR3 loop spans 11 amino acids. The CDR3 region is CSVDVMPGAFF. The DNA of the CDR3 is TGCAGCGTTGATGTTATGCCTGGAGCTTTCTTT.

This clonotype was seen repeatedly, ten times or more. This CDR3 is CASRSGGYNSPLHF. Written as DNA, the CDR3 is TGTGCCAGCAGGTCGGGGGGGTATAATTCACCCCTCCACTTT. The gene calls are TRBV2 and TRBJ1-6, with D possibly TRBD1 on 5 matching bases. The CDR3 has 14 residues. Germline CDR1 is SNHLY and CDR2 is FYNNEI. The ends were cut back, 6 bases at V and 4 bases at J, with 10 bases in the middle. The variable domain in full, with the rest retrieved from reference TRBV2 and TRBJ1-6, is EPEVTQTPSHQVTQMGQEVILRCVPISNHLYFYWYRQILGQKVEFLVSFYNNEISEKSEIFDDQFSVERPDGSNFTLKIRSTKLEDSAMYFCASRSGGYNSPLHFGNGTRLTVT.

The DNA for the CDR3 is TGCAGTGCCAGGTACAGGGACGAAAAACTGTTTTTT. Translated: CSARYRDEKLFF. The chain is built from TRBV20-1 and TRBJ1-4; D might be TRBD1 (6 bases). CDR1 is DFQATT, CDR2 SNEGSKA, per germline (reference sequence). V gave up 6 bases and J gave up 8 bases, with 13 bases separating them. This CDR3 region has 12 residues.

This chain joins TRBV28 and TRBJ2-7; perhaps TRBD2 as D (6 bases). Trimming removed 6 bases at V and 1 base at J, with 16 bases between. Germline-derived CDR1 and CDR2 are MDHEN and SYDVKM. This CDR3 comprises 15 residues. This chain's CDR3 is CASSPAGIGSYEQYF. CDR3 in DNA: TGTGCCAGCAGCCCGGCGGGGATAGGGTCCTACGAGCAGTACTTC.